The clone carrying this T cell receptor beta chain was seen only a few times. This entry belongs to a study of response to subunit inactivated influenza vaccine. TCRdb used MiXCR to reprocess the RT-PCR reads, holding one entry per CDR3 protein. Of around 600,000 distinct CDR3 sequences in the sample, around 10% were seen once. Trimming stripped 1 base from V and 0 bases from J, with 14 bases between. The length of the CDR3 is 17 residues. The germline gives CDR1 SGHRS, CDR2 YFSETQ. These data were also reused for a study on T cells expressing NK-cell markers. That study adds: cDNA encoding TCR beta was synthesized via 5'RACE template switching incorporating UMIs. T cells sorted in several experiments were restricted to alpha-beta TCR T cells by an anti-gamma-delta TCR antibody.

The gene calls are TRBV5-1 and TRBJ1-5, with D maybe TRBD1 (5 bases). The origin of this receptor is a man aged 50-60 years who received an inactivated influenza vaccine. Material: PBMCs from blood, obtained on the day of vaccination. Here the CDR3 DNA reads TGCGCCAGCAGCTTGACCGGGGCCCCGGATAGCAATCAGCCCCAGCATTTT. It specifies CASSLTGAPDSNQPQHF.